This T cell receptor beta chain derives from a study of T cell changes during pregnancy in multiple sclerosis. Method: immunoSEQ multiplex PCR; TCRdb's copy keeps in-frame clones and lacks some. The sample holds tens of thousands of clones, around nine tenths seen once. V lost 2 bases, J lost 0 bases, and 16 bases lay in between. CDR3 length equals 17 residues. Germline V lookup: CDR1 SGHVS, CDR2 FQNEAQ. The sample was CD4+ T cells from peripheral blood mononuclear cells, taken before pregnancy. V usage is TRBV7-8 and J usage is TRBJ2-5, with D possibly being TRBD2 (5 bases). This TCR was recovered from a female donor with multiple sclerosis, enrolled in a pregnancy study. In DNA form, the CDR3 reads TGTGCCAGCAGCTTAATTCTTAGCGAACCGTACCAAGAGACCCAGTACTTC. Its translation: CASSLILSEPYQETQYF.